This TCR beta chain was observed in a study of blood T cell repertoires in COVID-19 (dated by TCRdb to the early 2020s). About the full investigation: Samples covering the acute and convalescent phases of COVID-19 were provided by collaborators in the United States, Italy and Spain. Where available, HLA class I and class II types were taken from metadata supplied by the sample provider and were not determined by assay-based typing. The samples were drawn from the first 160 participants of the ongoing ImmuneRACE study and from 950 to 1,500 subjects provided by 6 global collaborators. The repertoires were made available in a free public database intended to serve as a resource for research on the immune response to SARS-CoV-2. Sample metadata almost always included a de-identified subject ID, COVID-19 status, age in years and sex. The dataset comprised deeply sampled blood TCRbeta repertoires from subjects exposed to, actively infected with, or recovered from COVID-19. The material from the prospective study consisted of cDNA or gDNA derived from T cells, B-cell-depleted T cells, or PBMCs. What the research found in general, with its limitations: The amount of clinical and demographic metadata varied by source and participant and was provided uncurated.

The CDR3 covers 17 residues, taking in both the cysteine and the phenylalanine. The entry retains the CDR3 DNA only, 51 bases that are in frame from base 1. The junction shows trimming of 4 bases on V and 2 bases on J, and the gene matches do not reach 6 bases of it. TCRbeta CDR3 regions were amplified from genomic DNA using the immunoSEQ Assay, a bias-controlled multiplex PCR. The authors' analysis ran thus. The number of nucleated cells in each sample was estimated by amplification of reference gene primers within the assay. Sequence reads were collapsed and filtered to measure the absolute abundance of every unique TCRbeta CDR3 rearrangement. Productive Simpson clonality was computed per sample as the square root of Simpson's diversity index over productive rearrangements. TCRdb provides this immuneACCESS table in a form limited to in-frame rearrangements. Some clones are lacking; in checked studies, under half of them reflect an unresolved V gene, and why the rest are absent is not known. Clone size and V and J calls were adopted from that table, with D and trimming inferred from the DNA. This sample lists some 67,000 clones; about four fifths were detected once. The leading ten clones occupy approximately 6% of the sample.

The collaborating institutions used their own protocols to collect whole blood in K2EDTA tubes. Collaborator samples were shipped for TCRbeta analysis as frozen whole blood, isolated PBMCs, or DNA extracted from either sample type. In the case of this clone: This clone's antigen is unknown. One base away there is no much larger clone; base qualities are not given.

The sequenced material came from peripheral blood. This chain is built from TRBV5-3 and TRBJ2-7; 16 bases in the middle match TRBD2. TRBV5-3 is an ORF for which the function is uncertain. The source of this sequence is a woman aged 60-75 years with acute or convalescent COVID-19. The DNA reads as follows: TGTGCCAGAAGCCGTGGGACTAGCGGGGGGGCCCCCTACGAGCAGTACTTC. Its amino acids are CARSRGTSGGAPYEQYF.